This TCR beta chain was captured in a study of blood T cell repertoires in COVID-19. This CDR3 spans 18 amino acids. The V end lost 5 bases, the J end lost 5 bases, and 29 bases lay between the germline ends. CDR1 is SGHRS and CDR2 is YFSETQ in the germline V gene. Measured with immunoSEQ multiplex PCR; TCRdb has only the in-frame clones, and not every one. The table includes about 83,000 clones, about nine tenths detected once. This receptor was obtained from a woman aged 50 to 65 with active or convalescent COVID-19. The rearrangement links TRBV5-1 to TRBJ2-7; D perhaps matches TRBD1 (7 bases). The sample comprised peripheral blood. The CDR3 nucleotides read TGCGCCAGCAGTCCCGGACTAATACCGGGACAGAACCTAGACGAGCAGTACTTC. Its translation: CASSPGLIPGQNLDEQYF. Together with reference TRBV5-1 and TRBJ2-7, the CDR3 gives the full variable domain: KAGVTQTPRYLIKTRGQQVTLSCSPISGHRSVSWYQQTPGQGLQFLFEYFSETQRNKGNFPGRFSGRQFSNSRSEMNVSTLELGDSALYLCASSPGLIPGQNLDEQYFGPGTRLTVT.